This TCR beta chain was observed in a study of shared clonotypes between healthy human individuals. Assay: immunoSEQ multiplex PCR; the TCRdb copy retains only in-frame clones and omits some. The sample yields approximately 470,000 clones, around 73% seen once. The CDR3 contains 16 residues. Unmatched junction bases numbered 6, after V lost 5 bases and J lost 0 bases. Germline V gives CDR1 SEHNR, CDR2 FQNEAQ (reference sequence). For unsorted samples, genomic DNA was extracted from roughly 100 million PBMCs. This clonotype was obtained from a woman aged 40 to 49 in good health. Some clones in this sample may be carry-over from other donors' samples. Sequenced input: PBMCs. The chain joins TRBV7-9 to TRBJ2-7; 11 positions agree with TRBD2. The CDR3 nucleotides read TGTGCCAGCAGCCAGGGACTAGCGGTAAGCTCCTACGAGCAGTACTTC. Encoded protein: CASSQGLAVSSYEQYF. The whole variable domain, remainder taken from reference TRBV7-9 and TRBJ2-7, is DTGVSQNPRHKITKRGQNVTFRCDPISEHNRLYWYRQTLGQGPEFLTYFQNEAQLEKSRLLSDRFSAERPKGSFSTLEIQRTEQGDSAMYLCASSQGLAVSSYEQYFGPGTRLTVT.